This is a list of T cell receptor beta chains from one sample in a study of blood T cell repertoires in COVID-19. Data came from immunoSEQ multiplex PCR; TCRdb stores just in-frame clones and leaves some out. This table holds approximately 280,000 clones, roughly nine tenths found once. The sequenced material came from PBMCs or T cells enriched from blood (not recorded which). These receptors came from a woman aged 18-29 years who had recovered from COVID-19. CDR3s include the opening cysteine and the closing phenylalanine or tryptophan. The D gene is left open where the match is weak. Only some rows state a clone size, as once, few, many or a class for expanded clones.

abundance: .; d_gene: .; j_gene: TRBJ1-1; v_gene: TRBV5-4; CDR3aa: CASSLGGGGPNTEAFF; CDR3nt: TGTGCCAGCAGCTTGGGGGGGGGAGGGCCGAACACTGAAGCTTTCTTT
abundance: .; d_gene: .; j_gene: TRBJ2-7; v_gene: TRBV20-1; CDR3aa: CSPDSPYEQYF; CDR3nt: TGCAGTCCTGACAGTCCCTACGAGCAGTACTTC
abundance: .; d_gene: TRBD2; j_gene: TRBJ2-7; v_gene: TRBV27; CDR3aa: CASRVAGGTYEQYF; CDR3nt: TGTGCCAGCAGGGTAGCGGGTGGCACCTACGAGCAGTACTTC
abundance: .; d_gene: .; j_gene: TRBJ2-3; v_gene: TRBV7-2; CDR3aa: CASSLKRRWRSTDTQYF; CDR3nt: TGTGCCAGCAGCTTAAAGCGCCGTTGGCGGAGCACAGATACGCAGTATTTT
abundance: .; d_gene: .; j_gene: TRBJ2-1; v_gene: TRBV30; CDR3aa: CAWSTTGSSYNEQFF; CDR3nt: TGTGCCTGGAGTACAACAGGAAGCTCCTACAATGAGCAGTTCTTC
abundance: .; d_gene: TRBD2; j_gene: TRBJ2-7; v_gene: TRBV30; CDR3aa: CAWSVHRLASPYEQYF; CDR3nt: TGTGCCTGGAGTGTACATAGACTAGCTTCCCCCTACGAGCAGTACTTC
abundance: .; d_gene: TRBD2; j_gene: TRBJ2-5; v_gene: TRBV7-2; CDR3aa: CASSPGTSGRETQYF; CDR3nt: TGTGCCAGCAGCCCGGGGACTAGCGGGAGGGAGACCCAGTACTTC
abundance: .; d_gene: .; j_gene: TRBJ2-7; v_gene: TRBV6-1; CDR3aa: CASSESLLASREQYF; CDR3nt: TGTGCCAGCAGTGAATCCCTTCTAGCTTCGCGCGAGCAGTACTTC
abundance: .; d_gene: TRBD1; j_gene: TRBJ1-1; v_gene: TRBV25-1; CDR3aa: CASREGQELNTEAFF; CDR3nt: TGTGCCAGCAGAGAAGGACAGGAGCTGAACACTGAAGCTTTCTTT
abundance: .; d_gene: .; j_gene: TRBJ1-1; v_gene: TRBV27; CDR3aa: CASSFGFGRSTEAFF; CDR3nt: TGTGCCAGCAGTTTCGGGTTTGGGAGAAGCACTGAAGCTTTCTTT
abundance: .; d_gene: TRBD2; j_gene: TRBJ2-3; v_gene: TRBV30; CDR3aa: CAWRDKRLAGADTQYF; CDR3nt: TGTGCCTGGAGGGACAAAAGACTAGCGGGAGCAGATACGCAGTATTTT
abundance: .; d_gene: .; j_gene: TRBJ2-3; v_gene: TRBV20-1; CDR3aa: CSASVLGSIRSTDTQYF; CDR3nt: TGCAGTGCTAGTGTTCTGGGGAGTATAAGGAGCACAGATACGCAGTATTTT
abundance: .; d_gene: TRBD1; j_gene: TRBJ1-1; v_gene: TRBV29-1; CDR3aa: CSVVGQGTNTEAFF; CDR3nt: TGCAGCGTTGTAGGACAGGGGACGAACACTGAAGCTTTCTTT
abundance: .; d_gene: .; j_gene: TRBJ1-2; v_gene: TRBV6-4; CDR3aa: CASRTRGADYGYTF; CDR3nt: TGTGCCAGCAGGACGCGGGGGGCAGACTATGGCTACACCTTC
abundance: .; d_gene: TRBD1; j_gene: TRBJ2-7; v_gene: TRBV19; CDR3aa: CASRGQGPHEQYF; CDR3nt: TGTGCCAGCAGGGGACAGGGGCCCCACGAGCAGTACTTC
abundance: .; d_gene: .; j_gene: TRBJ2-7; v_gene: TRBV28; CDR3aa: CASSFANTVLYEQYF; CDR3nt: TGTGCCAGCAGTTTCGCGAATACGGTACTTTACGAGCAGTACTTC
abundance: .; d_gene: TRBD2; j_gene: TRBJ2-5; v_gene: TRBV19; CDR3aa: CASSIRDIGRLAGEQETQYF; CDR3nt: TGTGCCAGTAGTATCCGGGACATCGGACGCCTAGCGGGAGAACAAGAGACCCAGTACTTC
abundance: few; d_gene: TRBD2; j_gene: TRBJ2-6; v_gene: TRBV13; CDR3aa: CASATPSRLAGGSGANVLTF; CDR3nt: TGTGCCAGCGCGACACCCTCCCGGCTAGCGGGGGGGTCCGGGGCCAACGTCCTGACTTTC
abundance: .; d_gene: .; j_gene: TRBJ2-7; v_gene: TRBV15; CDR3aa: CATSRDPRGEQYF; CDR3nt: TGTGCCACCAGCAGAGATCCTAGGGGCGAGCAGTACTTC
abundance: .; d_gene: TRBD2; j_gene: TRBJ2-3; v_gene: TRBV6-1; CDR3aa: CASSDWLAGGSDTQYF; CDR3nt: TGTGCCAGCAGTGACTGGCTAGCGGGGGGGTCAGATACGCAGTATTTT
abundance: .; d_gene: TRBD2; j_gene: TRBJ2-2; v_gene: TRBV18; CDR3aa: CASSPRTSGEGGELFF; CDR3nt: TGTGCCAGCTCACCAAGGACTAGCGGTGAGGGCGGGGAGCTGTTTTTT
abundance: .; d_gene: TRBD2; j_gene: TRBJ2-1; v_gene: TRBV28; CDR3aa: CASSLSPGGPGEQFF; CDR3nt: TGTGCCAGCAGTTTGTCGCCGGGAGGGCCCGGTGAGCAGTTCTTC
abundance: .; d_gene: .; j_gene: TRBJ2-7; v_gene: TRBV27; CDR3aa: CASSQGPYEQYF; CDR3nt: TGTGCCAGCAGCCAGGGTCCCTACGAGCAGTACTTC
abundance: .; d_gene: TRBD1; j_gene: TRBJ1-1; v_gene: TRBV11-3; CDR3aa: CASSYDRDTEAFF; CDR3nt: TGTGCCAGCAGTTATGACAGGGACACTGAAGCTTTCTTT
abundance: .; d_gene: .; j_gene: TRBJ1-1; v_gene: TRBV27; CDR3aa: CASSLGRDTEAFF; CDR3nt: TGTGCCAGCAGTTTAGGCAGGGACACTGAAGCTTTCTTT
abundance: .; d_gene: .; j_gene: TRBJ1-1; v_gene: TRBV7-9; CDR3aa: CASSFQGQKNTEAFF; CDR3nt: TGTGCCAGCAGCTTCCAAGGACAGAAGAACACTGAAGCTTTCTTT
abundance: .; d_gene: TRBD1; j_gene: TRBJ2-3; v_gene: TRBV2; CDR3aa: CASSFDRGASDTQYF; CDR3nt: TGTGCCAGCAGTTTTGACAGGGGGGCCTCAGATACGCAGTATTTT
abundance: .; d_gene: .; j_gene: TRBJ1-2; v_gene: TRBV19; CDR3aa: CASSTPVYSGDGYTF; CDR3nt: TGTGCCAGTAGTACCCCCGTATATTCAGGGGATGGCTACACCTTC
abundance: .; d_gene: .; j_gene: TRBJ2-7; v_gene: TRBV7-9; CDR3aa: CASSPRGSYEQYF; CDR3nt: TGTGCCAGCAGCCCCCGGGGGAGCTACGAGCAGTACTTC
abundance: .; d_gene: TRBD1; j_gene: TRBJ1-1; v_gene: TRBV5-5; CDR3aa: CASSFWTGGKDTEAFF; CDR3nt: TGTGCCAGCAGCTTCTGGACAGGGGGGAAGGACACTGAAGCTTTCTTT
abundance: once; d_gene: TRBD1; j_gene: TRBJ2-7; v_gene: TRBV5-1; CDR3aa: CASSPRQGAYEQYF; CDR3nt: TGCGCCAGCAGCCCCCGACAGGGGGCCTACGAGCAGTACTTC
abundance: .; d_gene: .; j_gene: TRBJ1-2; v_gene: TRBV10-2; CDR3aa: CASSESKDSYGYTF; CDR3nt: TGCGCCAGCAGTGAGTCGAAGGACAGCTATGGCTACACCTTC
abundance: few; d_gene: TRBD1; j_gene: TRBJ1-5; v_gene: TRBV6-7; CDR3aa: CASSYLTGNQPQHF; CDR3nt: TGTGCCAGCAGTTACCTGACAGGGAATCAGCCCCAGCATTTT
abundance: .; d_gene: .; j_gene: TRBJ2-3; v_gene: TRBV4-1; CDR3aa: CASSLLRERTDTQYF; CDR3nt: TGCGCCAGCAGCCTCTTGCGGGAACGCACAGATACGCAGTATTTT
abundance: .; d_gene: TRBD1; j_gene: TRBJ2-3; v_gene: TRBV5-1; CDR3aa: CASSSEGVTGRVSDTQYF; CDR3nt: TGCGCCAGCAGCTCCGAGGGGGTGACAGGGAGAGTGTCAGATACGCAGTATTTT
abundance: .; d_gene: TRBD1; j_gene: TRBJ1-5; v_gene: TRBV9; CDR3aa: CASSANGQGYQPQHF; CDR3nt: TGTGCCAGCAGCGCCAATGGACAGGGGTATCAGCCCCAGCATTTT
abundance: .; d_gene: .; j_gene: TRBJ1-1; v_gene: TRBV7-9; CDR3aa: CASSPRRAPGTEAFF; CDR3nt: TGTGCCAGCAGCCCCCGGCGGGCCCCGGGGACTGAAGCTTTCTTT
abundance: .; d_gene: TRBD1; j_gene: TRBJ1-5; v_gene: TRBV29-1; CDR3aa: CSVGTGVGQPQHF; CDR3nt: TGCAGCGTTGGCACAGGGGTTGGTCAGCCCCAGCATTTT
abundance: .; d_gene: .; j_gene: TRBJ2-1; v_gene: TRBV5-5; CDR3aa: CASSPGSPVRNEQFF; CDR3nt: TGTGCCAGCAGCCCGGGGTCCCCCGTTCGGAATGAGCAGTTCTTC
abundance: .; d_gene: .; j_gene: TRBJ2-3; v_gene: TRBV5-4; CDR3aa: CASSLEVGISTDTQYF; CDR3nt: TGTGCCAGCAGCTTGGAGGTGGGCATTAGCACAGATACGCAGTATTTT
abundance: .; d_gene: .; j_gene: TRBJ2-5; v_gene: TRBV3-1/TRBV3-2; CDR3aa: CASSQVSGVRSRRRETQYF; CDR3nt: TGTGCCAGCAGCCAAGTTTCTGGAGTGCGTTCGAGAAGGAGGGAGACCCAGTACTTC